This record covers a single T cell receptor beta chain. Antigen unknown. The ends lost 8 bases at V and 3 bases at J; junction bases unmatched: 11. The CDR3 has 15 residues. CDR1 and CDR2 from the germline V gene are MNHEY and SMNVEV (reference sequence). Sequencing was performed with immunoSEQ multiplex PCR; in TCRdb, only in-frame clones are kept and a portion is missing. Altogether about 160,000 clones are present, around 92% being singletons, with the ten largest covering approximately 10%. The donors were part of the validation cohort of 100 to 150 subjects. That cohort was separate from the first cohort, which comprised 550 to 750 subjects. The record originates from a study of cytomegalovirus exposure and HLA in healthy donors. Findings and limits, study-wide: Reports credit the classifier with highly specific, highly sensitive diagnosis of cytomegalovirus status.

The chain uses TRBV27 and TRBJ2-7, with 9 bases aligning to TRBD2. This receptor was obtained from a woman under 30 in good health and CMV-seropositive. Sequencing was performed on PBMCs. CDR3 bases: TGTGCCAGCCCCCATAGCGGGAGTGGTGGCTACGAGCAGTACTTC. This codes for CASPHSGSGGYEQYF.